Each of the 29 T cell receptor beta chains below was sequenced from the same sample in a study of blood T cell repertoires in COVID-19. Clones were sequenced by immunoSEQ multiplex PCR, and TCRdb holds only the in-frame ones, with some missing. The data show about 67,000 clones, with 85% to 90% seen just once and 4% to 5.5% held by the top ten. The sequencing input was peripheral blood. All receptors come from a man aged 45-60 years with active COVID-19.

The V gene is TRBV29-1, the J gene TRBJ1-1, with D possibly matching TRBD1 (6 bases). Per the germline V gene, CDR1 is SQVTM and CDR2 is ANQGSEA. CDR3 length: 12 amino acids. In DNA form, the CDR3 reads TGCACCGCTAGGGGGTCAAGGACTGAAGCTTTCTTT. It specifies CTARGSRTEAFF. The full variable domain, in which reference TRBV29-1 and TRBJ1-1 provide the parts outside the CDR3, is SAVISQKPSRDICQRGTSLTIQCQVDSQVTMMFWYRQQPGQSLTLIATANQGSEATYESGFVIDKFPISRPNLTFSTLTVSNMSPEDSSIYLCTARGSRTEAFFGQGTRLTVV.

The chain carries TRBV28 and TRBJ2-1; TRBD1 is a possible D gene (6 bases). The V end was cut by 2 bases, the J end by 2 bases, with 10 bases between. There are 15 residues in the CDR3. Per the germline V gene, CDR1 is MDHEN and CDR2 is SYDVKM. CDR3 residues: CASSLRRTAYNEQFF. Here the CDR3 DNA reads TGTGCCAGCAGTTTAAGACGGACAGCCTACAATGAGCAGTTCTTC. The full variable domain, rest sourced from reference TRBV28 and TRBJ2-1, is DVKVTQSSRYLVKRTGEKVFLECVQDMDHENMFWYRQDPGLGLRLIYFSYDVKMKEKGDIPEGYSVSREKKERFSLILESASTNQTSMYLCASSLRRTAYNEQFFGPGTRLTVL.

This chain uses TRBV7-9 with TRBJ2-7; D is undetermined. This CDR3 has 11 residues. Germline CDR1 and CDR2: SEHNR and FQNEAQ (reference sequence). V lost 5 bases to trimming and J lost 2 bases, with 4 bases between them. CDR3 sequence reads: CASSLTYEQYF. CDR3 sequence (DNA): TGTGCCAGCAGCCTTACCTACGAGCAGTACTTC.

The chain joins TRBV21-1 to TRBJ1-4; the D segment call TRBD1 is taken from the table without a DNA check. TRBV21-1 is shown as a pseudogene. The CDR3 is 17 residues long. This CDR3 reads CASSKDGPWGQKEKLFF. CDR3 nucleotide sequence: TGTGCCAGCAGCAAAGATGGCCCTTGGGGGCAGAAAGAAAAACTGTTTTTT.

This clone was recorded only once. The chain links TRBV12-3 or TRBV12-4 to TRBJ2-7, with D possibly being TRBD2 (5 bases). This CDR3 spans 13 amino acids. V lost 2 bases, J lost 2 bases, and 7 bases lay in between. CDR3 sequence reads: CASSLLATYEQYF. Written as DNA, the CDR3 is TGTGCCAGCAGTTTACTAGCAACCTACGAGCAGTACTTC.

CDR3: CASSSRPGEYGYTF. In DNA, the CDR3 is TGTGCCAGCAGTTCCCGGCCAGGGGAGTATGGCTACACCTTC. The chain links TRBV6-2 or TRBV6-3 to TRBJ1-2; D perhaps matches TRBD1 (6 bases). Trimming left V 4 bases short and J 5 bases short, with 14 bases between. The length of the CDR3 is 14 residues. Germline CDR1 MNHEY, CDR2 SVGEGT.

The chain uses TRBV6-2 or TRBV6-3 and TRBJ1-6, with TRBD1 matching over 8 bases. V lost 5 bases to trimming and J lost 9 bases; unmatched junction nucleotides: 9. Germline V gives CDR1 MNHEY, CDR2 SVGEGT. CDR3 size: 15 residues. CDR3 in amino acids: CASSPGTGGGSPLHF. For the CDR3, the DNA is TGTGCCAGCAGTCCCGGGACAGGAGGGGGTTCACCCCTCCACTTT.

The chain has TRBV28 and TRBJ1-3; TRBD1 agrees at 8 bases. The CDR3 totals 15 residues. In germline, CDR1 is MDHEN, CDR2 SYDVKM. Unmatched junction bases numbered 6, after V lost 6 bases and J lost 2 bases. CDR3 loop: CASSLDRAPGNTIYF. CDR3 coding DNA: TGTGCCAGCAGCCTGGACAGGGCTCCTGGAAACACCATATATTTT.

V gene TRBV29-1 combines with J gene TRBJ2-3; D is unresolved. Germline assignment: CDR1 SQVTM and CDR2 ANQGSEA. CDR3 length: 11 amino acids. V was cut by 4 bases and J by 5 bases, with 7 bases left in between. As DNA, the CDR3 is TGCAGCGTTGTCGTCGGAGATACGCAGTATTTT. Translation gives CSVVVGDTQYF.

The rearrangement joins TRBV28 to TRBJ2-4; TRBD1 matches at 10 bases. The CDR3 consists of 14 residues. The V gene end was trimmed by 5 bases and the J gene end by 7 bases; junction bases not matched to a gene: 5. The germline CDR1 and CDR2 sequences are MDHEN and SYDVKM. The CDR3 DNA reads TGTGCCAGCAGTGGGACAGGGGCGCGCAACATTCAGTACTTC. Amino acids: CASSGTGARNIQYF.

The chain recombines TRBV3-1 (or the pseudogene TRBV3-2) with TRBJ1-4, with a weak D call TRBD1 (5 bases). Germline assignment: CDR1 LGHDT and CDR2 YNNKEL (reference sequence). V shed 0 bases and J shed 8 bases, with 16 bases lying between them. The CDR3 spans 16 residues. CDR3: CASSQELGQGREKLFF. CDR3 DNA: TGTGCCAGCAGCCAAGAGTTAGGACAAGGAAGGGAAAAACTGTTTTTT.

This clone was recorded a few times. The rearrangement links TRBV11-1 to TRBJ2-2; 7 nucleotides align to TRBD2. CDR1 is SGHAT, CDR2 FQDESV, per germline (reference sequence). The CDR3 is 14 amino acids. The V and J ends lost 6 bases and 5 bases, in that order; junction bases with no gene match: 6. The CDR3 DNA sequence: TGTGCCAGCAGTCAAGGGAGGGAGACCGGGGAGCTGTTTTTT. Its protein is CASSQGRETGELFF.

The chain employs TRBV5-1 and TRBJ2-7; D gene unclear. This CDR3 is 13 amino acids long. The V end lost 0 bases, the J end lost 3 bases, and 7 bases lay between the germline ends. From germline, CDR1 is SGHRS and CDR2 YFSETQ. Written as DNA, the CDR3 is TGCGCCAGCAGCTTGGAGGCAGGCTACGAGCAGTACTTC. Encoded protein: CASSLEAGYEQYF.

The chain employs TRBV6-4 and TRBJ2-7; D is possibly TRBD2 (6 bases). V lost 3 bases to trimming and J lost 0 bases, with 9 bases between them. CDR3 length: 14 amino acids. Germline CDR1 MRHNA, CDR2 SNTAGT. CDR3 sequence: CASSERRVSYEQYF. The CDR3 DNA reads as TGTGCCAGCAGTGAAAGGAGGGTCTCCTACGAGCAGTACTTC.

This chain's CDR3 is CASSSPQGLHEKLFF. The CDR3 DNA follows: TGTGCCAGCAGTTCCCCGCAGGGGTTACATGAAAAACTGTTTTTT. J is TRBJ1-4 and V is TRBV28; a weak D match, TRBD1 (6 bases). Trimming pared 4 bases from V and 6 bases from J, leaving 15 bases between. Germline V gives CDR1 MDHEN, CDR2 SYDVKM. This CDR3 spans 15 amino acids.

This clone was picked up one time. The V and J genes are TRBV3-1 (or the pseudogene TRBV3-2) and TRBJ2-6; 8 positions match TRBD2. The CDR3 runs to 17 residues. The V segment lost 4 bases and the J segment 1 base; nucleotides outside the gene matches: 6. CDR1 is LGHDT, CDR2 YNNKEL, per germline (reference sequence). CDR3 sequence reads: CASSPPRGGSGANVLTF. DNA for the CDR3: TGTGCCAGCAGCCCCCCACGGGGGGGGTCTGGGGCCAACGTCCTGACTTTC.

V and J are TRBV5-1 and TRBJ2-2; 7 positions match TRBD1. The CDR3 consists of 15 residues. V shed 0 bases, J shed 2 bases, and the junction held 1 base outside the gene matches. Germline values: CDR1 SGHRS, CDR2 YFSETQ. CDR3 loop: CASSLAGGNTGELFF. The DNA for the CDR3 is TGCGCCAGCAGCTTGGCAGGGGGTAACACCGGGGAGCTGTTTTTT. Together with reference TRBV5-1 and TRBJ2-2, the CDR3 gives the full variable domain: KAGVTQTPRYLIKTRGQQVTLSCSPISGHRSVSWYQQTPGQGLQFLFEYFSETQRNKGNFPGRFSGRQFSNSRSEMNVSTLELGDSALYLCASSLAGGNTGELFFGEGSRLTVL.

V is TRBV25-1 and J is TRBJ1-3, with TRBD1 matching over 7 bases. Germline loops: CDR1 MGHDK, CDR2 SYGVNS. This CDR3 region has 16 residues. J gave up 0 bases and V 3 bases, and 5 bases lay outside the gene matches. The CDR3 loop is CASSEGQLVSGNTIYF. CDR3 bases: TGTGCCAGCAGTGAGGGACAGCTAGTCTCTGGAAACACCATATATTTT.

By share of the sample, this clone is medium-sized. The V and J genes are TRBV4-1 and TRBJ2-7; D unresolved. V shed 4 bases and J shed 2 bases, with 15 bases lying between them. Germline values: CDR1 MGHRA, CDR2 YSYEKL. The CDR3 is 15 amino acids. The CDR3 protein is CASSPVPRGAYEQYF. The CDR3 nucleotides are TGCGCCAGCAGCCCCGTCCCCCGCGGAGCCTACGAGCAGTACTTC.

The rearrangement uses TRBV19 and TRBJ2-1; D possibly corresponds to TRBD2 (5 bases). V dropped 3 bases and J dropped 8 bases, with 8 bases sitting between them. The CDR3 spans 12 residues. CDR1 is LNHDA and CDR2 is SQIVND in the germline V gene (reference sequence). For the CDR3, the DNA is TGTGCCAGTAGTATCCGGGGTGATGAGCAGTTCTTC. It encodes CASSIRGDEQFF.

The chain has TRBV11-2 and TRBJ2-3; D is ambiguous. The CDR3 runs 16 residues. The V end was cut by 1 base, the J end by 3 bases, with 14 bases between. Germline values: CDR1 SGHAT, CDR2 FQNNGV. The CDR3 loop reads CASSLGTLMSTDTQYF. The CDR3 DNA sequence: TGTGCCAGCAGCTTAGGTACCCTAATGAGTACAGATACGCAGTATTTT.

The J gene is TRBJ2-7, the V gene TRBV11-2, with D possibly being TRBD2 (5 bases). The CDR3 is 14 residues long. Germline V gene sequence: CDR1 SGHAT, CDR2 FQNNGV. Trimming cost V 5 bases and J 3 bases, with 14 bases left between them. CDR3 nucleotide sequence: TGTGCCAGCAGCCACGACTTGGAGGTCTACGAGCAGTACTTC. As protein: CASSHDLEVYEQYF.

The chain has TRBV7-2 and TRBJ2-1; weak D call: TRBD2 (6 bases). CDR1 SGHTA and CDR2 FQGNSA come from the germline V gene. The CDR3 sequence is 15 residues long. V lost 5 bases and J 4 bases, leaving 15 bases between the germline ends. The CDR3, as DNA: TGTGCCAGCAGCCTCGTCGCGGGATCTTACAATGAGCAGTTCTTC. This codes for CASSLVAGSYNEQFF. The whole variable domain, filled in from reference TRBV7-2 and TRBJ2-1, reads GAGVSQSPSNKVTEKGKDVELRCDPISGHTALYWYRQSLGQGLEFLIYFQGNSAPDKSGLPSDRFSAERTGGSVSTLTIQRTQQEDSAVYLCASSLVAGSYNEQFFGPGTRLTVL.

This CDR3 reads CASTNQGLAGDTQYF. DNA of the CDR3: TGTGCCAGCACCAACCAGGGGCTAGCAGGGGATACGCAGTATTTT. The rearrangement links TRBV7-6 to TRBJ2-3; the D gene is possibly TRBD1 (6 bases). V was clipped by 7 bases and J by 6 bases, with 20 bases between them. Germline CDR1 and CDR2: SGHVS and FNYEAQ. This CDR3 has 15 amino acids.

V usage is TRBV28 and J usage is TRBJ2-7; D might be TRBD2 (5 bases). This CDR3 comprises 15 residues. Germline values: CDR1 MDHEN, CDR2 SYDVKM. Trimming took off 5 bases at V and 3 bases at J, with 17 bases between the two ends. The CDR3 DNA reads as TGTGCCAGCAGTCGACGGGGTCTCGATGACTACGAGCAGTACTTC. It codes for CASSRRGLDDYEQYF.

CDR3 sequence reads: CASSWGTADTQAFF. CDR3 coding DNA: TGCGCCAGCAGCTGGGGGACAGCCGATACGCAAGCTTTCTTT. This chain connects TRBV5-1 to TRBJ1-1, with 7 positions matching TRBD1. The CDR3 sequence is 14 residues long. The germline CDR1 and CDR2 sequences are SGHRS and YFSETQ. V shed 3 bases, J shed 9 bases, and the junction held 11 bases outside the gene matches.

The genes are TRBV11-3 and TRBJ2-4, with D unclear. The ends were cut back, 5 bases at V and 8 bases at J, with 16 bases in the middle. CDR1 is SGHNT and CDR2 is YENEEA in the germline V gene. The CDR3 spans 14 residues. The CDR3 DNA reads as TGTGCCAGCAGCCCCCGGCTAGATGGAGACATTCAGTACTTC. As protein: CASSPRLDGDIQYF.

This sequence joins TRBV5-6 and TRBJ1-5, with D uncertain. Germline-derived CDR1 and CDR2 are SGHDT and YYEEEE. V shed 1 base and J shed 1 base, with 6 bases lying between them. This CDR3 has 14 amino acids. CDR3 in DNA: TGTGCCAGCAGCTTGAGCTGGAGCAATCAGCCCCAGCATTTT. Translating it yields CASSLSWSNQPQHF.

V usage is TRBV28 and J usage is TRBJ2-1, with D possibly TRBD2 on 6 matching bases. The germline CDR1 and CDR2 sequences are MDHEN and SYDVKM. This CDR3 has 13 amino acids. The ends were cut back, 7 bases at V and 1 base at J, with 8 bases in the middle. In DNA form, the CDR3 reads TGTGCCAGCACGGCGGGATCCTACAATGAGCAGTTCTTC. Amino acid sequence: CASTAGSYNEQFF.